This TCR beta chain was captured in a study of cytomegalovirus exposure and HLA in healthy donors. This clone was picked up one time. In the PCR, 60 Vbeta and 13 Jbeta primers were used. TCRdb's table, derived via immunoSEQ multiplex PCR, lists solely in-frame clones and lacks some. The repertoire includes some 170,000 clones, 80% of them detected once, and roughly 9.7% sits in the top ten. There are 15 residues in the CDR3. V was clipped by 0 bases and J by 14 bases, with 22 bases between them. Germline V gives CDR1 SGHRS, CDR2 YFSETQ. The clonotype comes from a man aged 18 to 30 in good health and CMV-seropositive. V usage is TRBV5-1 and J usage is TRBJ2-3, with D possibly being TRBD2 (5 bases). The sequenced material came from PBMCs. The CDR3 DNA reads as TGCGCCAGCAGCTTGGCCACGGCGGGCCCCATTGGTCTGTATTTT. As protein: CASSLATAGPIGLYF.